The 18 T cell receptor beta chains below were found in one sample sequenced in a study of OX40 agonist ivuxolimab in advanced cancers. The method was immunoSEQ multiplex PCR; TCRdb's version includes in-frame clones alone and lacks a portion of them. The repertoire holds roughly 38,000 clones, with roughly 86% as singletons. Sequences were derived from CD4+ or CD8+ T cells sorted from blood, sampled in a trial of the OX40 agonist ivuxolimab. These receptors were taken from an adult with an advanced solid tumor such as melanoma, head and neck, liver or kidney cancer.

The rearrangement links TRBV6-1 to TRBJ1-5; D may be TRBD1 (5 bases). There are 14 residues in the CDR3. CDR1 is MNHNS, CDR2 SASEGT, per germline. Trimming took off 3 bases at V and 1 base at J, with 7 bases between the two ends. CDR3 protein: CASSEGRSNQPQHF. For the CDR3, the DNA is TGTGCCAGCAGTGAGGGACGGAGCAATCAGCCCCAGCATTTT.

The V gene is TRBV5-6, the J gene TRBJ2-7, with TRBD1 matching over 9 bases. Germline CDR1 is SGHDT and CDR2 is YYEEEE. The junction had 8 bases not matched to a gene; V was cut back by 4 bases and J by 3 bases. The CDR3 sequence is 15 residues long. CDR3 nucleotide sequence: TGTGCCAGCAGCCAAGCAGGGACAGGGAGCTACGAGCAGTACTTC. This encodes CASSQAGTGSYEQYF.

The V gene is TRBV2, the J gene TRBJ1-6; D not certain. Trimming cost V 7 bases and J 0 bases, with 10 bases left between them. Germline V CDR1 and CDR2: SNHLY, FYNNEI. This CDR3 comprises 15 residues. Written as DNA, the CDR3 is TGTGCCAGCAAACGGACCAGCTCCTATAATTCACCCCTCCACTTT. Encoded protein: CASKRTSSYNSPLHF.

The chain is built from TRBV18 and TRBJ2-6; 8 bases are a match to TRBD2. Germline CDR1 is KGHSH and CDR2 is LQKENI. The V and J ends lost 6 bases and 2 bases, in that order; junction bases with no gene match: 6. The length of the CDR3 is 16 residues. This CDR3 is CASSPAGGTGANVLTF. For the CDR3, the DNA is TGTGCCAGCTCCCCCGCGGGGGGAACTGGGGCCAACGTCCTGACTTTC.

V gene TRBV5-4 combines with J gene TRBJ2-6; D call uncertain. V lost 5 bases, J lost 1 base, and 10 bases lay in between. The CDR3 sequence is 15 residues long. CDR1 and CDR2 (germline): SGHNT, YYREEE (reference sequence). The CDR3 DNA sequence: TGTGCCAGCAGACGGTCCTTATCTGGGGCCAACGTCCTGACTTTC. Its translation: CASRRSLSGANVLTF.

The chain links TRBV6-6 to TRBJ1-5; a possible D gene is TRBD1 (6 bases). This CDR3 comprises 16 residues. Germline V gene lookup returns CDR1 MNHNY and CDR2 SVGAGI (reference sequence). V lost 8 bases to trimming and J lost 4 bases, with 21 bases between them. The CDR3 region is CASSSSRGGGNQPQHF. CDR3 DNA: TGTGCCAGCTCGTCCTCCCGAGGGGGGGGGAATCAGCCCCAGCATTTT.

J is TRBJ2-7 and V is TRBV15; D remains ambiguous. The CDR3 runs 14 residues. Germline V lookup: CDR1 LNHNV, CDR2 YYDKDF (reference sequence). V dropped 5 bases and J dropped 6 bases, with 17 bases sitting between them. CDR3 coding DNA: TGTGCCACCAGCTCGACTGGAATAGAGCTCGAGCAGTACTTC. This gives the protein CATSSTGIELEQYF.

J is TRBJ1-1 and V is TRBV30; TRBD1 is a possible D gene (5 bases). Trimming cost V 3 bases and J 5 bases, with 16 bases left between them. This CDR3 is 14 amino acids long. Germline assignment: CDR1 GTSNPN and CDR2 SVGIG (reference sequence). CDR3 coding DNA: TGTGCCTGGAGCTCGAGGGGAGGGAGAACTGAAGCTTTCTTT. It codes for CAWSSRGGRTEAFF.

This clone has more than one count but fewer than ten. The V call is TRBV2, the J call TRBJ1-4; D not certain. The CDR3 length is 13 residues. Germline V CDR1 and CDR2: SNHLY, FYNNEI. V was pared by 6 bases and J by 7 bases, with 12 bases between. This CDR3 is CASRDIHLEKLFF. The CDR3 bases are TGTGCCAGCAGAGACATACACCTTGAAAAACTGTTTTTT.

The genes are TRBV6-5 and TRBJ2-1; 8 nucleotides match TRBD2. V gave up 5 bases and J gave up 0 bases; unmatched junction bases: 3. Germline V gene data show CDR1 as MNHEY and CDR2 as SVGAGI. CDR3 length equals 15 residues. The CDR3 sequence: CASSLAGLSYNEQFF. CDR3 DNA sequence: TGTGCCAGCAGTCTAGCGGGCCTCTCCTACAATGAGCAGTTCTTC.

This chain connects TRBV15 to TRBJ1-4; D is perhaps TRBD1 (5 bases). V lost 6 bases and J lost 7, with 12 bases in between. The length of the CDR3 is 13 residues. Per germline, CDR1 LNHNV and CDR2 YYDKDF (reference sequence). The CDR3 region is CATRQGRVEKLFF. The CDR3 region has the DNA TGTGCCACCAGGCAGGGCAGGGTTGAAAAACTGTTTTTT.

The V call is TRBV28, the J call TRBJ1-2; TRBD1 might be the D (6 bases). The CDR3 spans 17 residues. The germline V gene has CDR1 MDHEN and CDR2 SYDVKM. V dropped 6 bases and J dropped 4 bases, with 24 bases sitting between them. DNA of the CDR3: TGTGCCAGCAGGGAGCACTCAGACAGGTTTTTCGGCTATGGCTACACCTTC. Its translation is CASREHSDRFFGYGYTF.

The chain recombines TRBV6-1 with TRBJ2-7, with D unresolved. CDR3 length: 15 amino acids. Germline assignment: CDR1 MNHNS and CDR2 SASEGT. Trimming pared 5 bases from V and 3 bases from J, leaving 17 bases between. The CDR3 protein is CASSFPTHKYYEQYF. In DNA form, the CDR3 reads TGTGCCAGCAGTTTTCCGACACATAAGTACTACGAGCAGTACTTC.

The gene calls are TRBV19 and TRBJ1-1; no firm D call. The V gene lost 6 bases and the J gene lost 1 base, with 6 bases spanning the gap. This CDR3 spans 12 amino acids. Germline lookup yields CDR1 LNHDA and CDR2 SQIVND (reference sequence). The CDR3 DNA follows: TGTGCCAGTAGCCCAAGGAACACTGAAGCTTTCTTT. Protein product: CASSPRNTEAFF.

The chain combines TRBV28 with TRBJ1-3, with D maybe TRBD1 (5 bases). CDR3 size: 15 residues. V lost 3 bases, J lost 4 bases, and 13 bases lay in between. Germline lookup yields CDR1 MDHEN and CDR2 SYDVKM. CDR3: CASSLILGRGNTIYF. The CDR3 DNA is TGTGCCAGCAGTTTGATTCTGGGGCGAGGAAACACCATATATTTT.

The chain combines TRBV7-3 with TRBJ2-7; possibly TRBD2 for D (6 bases). The V end was cut by 0 bases, the J end by 5 bases, with 26 bases between. CDR1 and CDR2 (germline): SGHTA, FQGTGA. The CDR3 is 19 residues long. In DNA form, the CDR3 reads TGTGCCAGCAGCTTAACGGGAGGCATTCTAAGACTAGGGTCCCACGAGCAGTACTTC. Protein: CASSLTGGILRLGSHEQYF.

The V call is TRBV5-8, the J call TRBJ1-5, with 10 bases aligning to TRBD1. Germline CDR1 reads SGHTS; CDR2 reads YDEGEE. J lost 1 base, V lost 4 bases, and 5 bases had no gene match. The CDR3 runs to 16 residues. The CDR3, as DNA: TGTGCCAGCAGCCCCGGGGACAGGGGAAGCAATCAGCCCCAGCATTTT. Amino acid sequence: CASSPGDRGSNQPQHF.

A single count supports this clone. The gene calls are TRBV6-6 and TRBJ1-3; D gene uncertain. Germline V gene lookup returns CDR1 MNHNY and CDR2 SVGAGI (reference sequence). The CDR3 loop spans 14 amino acids. Trimming removed 5 bases from V and 0 bases from J, with 8 bases in between. CDR3: CASSTRSSGNTIYF. The CDR3 coding sequence is TGTGCCAGCAGTACTAGAAGCTCTGGAAACACCATATATTTT.